Included here is one TCR beta chain sequence, with context. This CDR3 has 13 amino acids. The germline gives CDR1 MDHEN, CDR2 SYDVKM. The V end was cut by 5 bases, the J end by 5 bases, with 11 bases between. Treatment in this sample: oral pan-JAK inhibitor, 5-10 mg twice daily. The data were taken from a study of CD8+ T cells in alopecia areata. Study summary: A 6-month period off drug followed tofacitinib, which lasted 6 to 18 months.

As the sequencing template, cDNA was produced by extracting RNA and reverse transcribing it. TCRdb's copy holds only in-frame clones and misses some; the assay was immunoSEQ multiplex PCR. Here the sample spans about 42,000 clones, around 90% being singletons. The sample consisted of CD8+ T cells sorted from blood, taken at week 24, from a patient treated with tofacitinib. The sequence came from a human donor with alopecia areata. The chain is built from TRBV28 and TRBJ2-3; D gene ambiguous. CDR3 nucleotides: TGTGCCAGCAGTCCCCTTAAAGGAGATACGCAGTATTTT. This codes for CASSPLKGDTQYF.